This T cell receptor (beta chain) was observed in a study of a mutant IDH1 vaccine in newly diagnosed glioma (dated by TCRdb to the early 2020s). For the study in its entirety: Patients were given eight vaccinations, in weeks 1, 3, 5, 7, 11, 15, 19 and 23, which matched visits V03 through V10. Vaccination started 4-6 weeks after radiotherapy alone, or was given together with temozolomide cycles in the groups whose treatment included chemotherapy. Prior to enrollment, standard therapy consisting of radiotherapy alone, temozolomide alone, or radiochemotherapy with temozolomide had been administered to patients, with the combination being received by most patients. Longitudinal TCRB deep sequencing was performed for about two dozen treated patients wherever samples were available for exploratory analyses. Of the 32 patients who were treated, about 62% were male and approximately 40% were female, and the mean age was approximately 40 years. Peripheral blood samples were drawn at six visits, namely V03 (baseline), V05, V07, V10, V12 and V13.

From the cysteine up to the phenylalanine, the CDR3 has a length of 14 residues. Only the CDR3 DNA stays, 42 bases, in frame from base 1. Trimming removed 2 bases from V and 3 bases from J, leaving 8 bases between the germline ends. CDR1 is given as MNHNS and CDR2 as SASEGT, both from the germline V gene. Study-level results and caveats: Pseudoprogression seemed to be unrelated to changes in the top peripheral T cell clonotypes found by TCRB sequencing. Selection of PBMC samples for TCRB deep sequencing was based on availability. The authors noted that analyses of patient blood samples could not be reproduced because of sample limitations. Immune responses induced by the vaccine were seen in approximately 92% of patients across multiple MHC alleles.

To prepare the library, the immunoSEQ multiplex PCR assay was applied. Rearranged TCR beta chain sequences were amplified with the hsTCRB Kit following the manufacturer's protocol. TCRB libraries were sequenced on an Illumina MiSeq. The paper's data handling went like this. The kit vendor's proprietary platform handled demultiplexing, trimming and gene mapping. The clones in this table, taken by TCRdb from immuneACCESS, are in-frame only. Not every clone is retained; where verified, under half of the shortfall comes from an unresolved V gene, and the cause of the rest is unknown. V and J calls and clone size follow that table, whereas D and trimming were derived from the DNA. Across this sample there are roughly 61,000 clones, with 80% seen only once. Approximately 6.1% of the sample lies in the top ten. This clone has only a few counts. No cognate antigen has been identified for it. The record has no base qualities; no much larger clone is one base away.

The time point label, read with the paper, signifies: week 11, during vaccination. A 20-mer mutant IDH1 peptide at 300 micrograms in Montanide made up each vaccine dose, which was injected subcutaneously together with topical imiquimod. All donors had newly diagnosed IDH1-mutant astrocytomas of WHO grade 3 or 4 that showed loss of nuclear ATRX. The samples were drawn from NOA16, a multicentre, single-arm, open-label phase I trial in Germany that tested a mutant IDH1 peptide vaccine in humans for the first time. Genomic DNA for TCRB sequencing was extracted from EDTA blood using the DNeasy Blood and Tissue Kit.

The chain is made from TRBV6-1 and TRBJ2-1; the D gene is possibly TRBD2, with 5 bases matching. The material was PBMCs, obtained from a glioma patient whose treatment included an IDH1 peptide vaccine. This TCR came from a man aged 50 to 59 with glioma. CDR3 loop: CASSEYTSYNEQFF. Read as DNA, the sequence is TGTGCCAGCAGTGAATATACTAGCTACAATGAGCAGTTCTTC.